The 27 T cell receptor delta chains below all came from one sample that was sequenced in a study of gamma-delta T cells after stem cell transplantation. TCRdb fed the RT-PCR reads into CATT to redo clone calling. This table holds a few thousand delta-chain clones, approximately 2.9% found once. Material for sequencing was gamma-delta T cells. Receptors originate from a human donor. It is not recorded whose cells these are; they may come from a transplant donor.

In regard to this clone: It is likely a read error: a sequence one base away is far more abundant. Different DNA sequences within this sample yield the same CDR3. The chain recombines TRDV2 with TRDJ1; 8 bases map to TRDD3. The CDR3 consists of 15 residues. The germline V gene encodes CDR1 GEAIGNYY and CDR2 EKD. V dropped 3 bases and J dropped 8; count of bases not matched to a gene: 13. The CDR3 loop reads CACDRLGGPFGKLIF. As DNA, the CDR3 is TGTGCCTGTGACCGACTGGGGGGGCCATTTGGAAAACTCATCTTT.

This clone was seen at least ten times. This sequence joins TRDV2 and TRDJ3, with 13 bases identical to TRDD3. The junction had 10 bases not matched to a gene; V was cut back by 0 bases and J by 0 bases. The CDR3 contains 22 residues. Germline V gene sequence: CDR1 GEAIGNYY, CDR2 EKD. The CDR3 bases are TGTGCCTGTGACACCGTACTGGGGGATACGCGTCCCCACTCCTGGGACACCCGACAGATGTTTTTC. As protein: CACDTVLGDTRPHSWDTRQMFF.

In regard to this clone: TCRdb has a much larger clone's protein, which differs at residue 8 from the translation of this DNA, likely because of a read error; what is shown is the protein translated from the DNA. V gene TRDV2 combines with J gene TRDJ1; 7 bases line up with TRDD3. J was trimmed by 2 bases and V by 3 bases; bases with no gene match: 17. The CDR3 runs to 18 residues. In germline, CDR1 is GEAIGNYY, CDR2 EKD. The CDR3 sequence: CACDPLGANFVATDKLIF. CDR3 DNA: TGTGCCTGTGACCCTCTGGGGGCTAATTTTGTTGCAACCGATAAACTCATCTTT.

In this sample, this clone turned up a few times. TCRdb's entry gives the protein of a much larger clone, which mismatches this DNA's translation at residue 4, likely from a read error; the protein reported here is translated from the DNA. The chain joins TRDV2 to TRDJ1, with D unclear. CDR3 length: 15 residues. Germline CDR1 reads GEAIGNYY; CDR2 reads EKD. CDR3 in amino acids: CACNTVGLPIGKLIF. DNA of the CDR3: TGTGCCTGTAACACCGTAGGACTGCCCATAGGGAAACTCATCTTT.

By frequency in the sample, this clone is medium-sized. This likely stems from a read error, as it lies one base from a far larger clone. The chain uses TRDV2 and TRDJ1; D unresolved. The CDR3 has 18 residues. The germline V gene encodes CDR1 GEAIGNYY and CDR2 EKD. The CDR3 bases are TGTGCCCGTGACACCTTGTCCGGTCCCTCTACATACACCGATAAACTCATCTTT. This sequence encodes CARDTLSGPSTYTDKLIF.

This clone has just a few counts. Given a far larger clone just one base away, this is likely a sequencing read error. Different DNA sequences within this sample yield the same CDR3. This sequence joins TRDV2 and TRDJ1; D unresolved. This CDR3 has 15 amino acids. CDR1 and CDR2 (germline): GEAIGNYY, EKD. CDR3 amino acids: CACDTVGRYTDKLIF. CDR3 sequence (DNA): TGTGCTTGTGACACCGTTGGAAGGTACACCGATAAACTCATCTTT.

This clone rates as medium-sized. This sample also contains other DNA sequences that code for the same CDR3. The rearrangement links TRDV2 to TRDJ1; 13 bases are shared with TRDD3. This CDR3 is 22 amino acids long. Germline loops: CDR1 GEAIGNYY, CDR2 EKD. The V segment lost 2 bases and the J segment 0 bases; nucleotides outside the gene matches: 20. As DNA, the CDR3 is TGTGCCTGTGACAGGTTATCGGTTACTGGGGGATACGTGAAAGAGGACACCGATAAACTCATCTTT. It yields the protein CACDRLSVTGGYVKEDTDKLIF.

This clone was counted between two and nine times. The TCRdb protein comes from a much larger clone and disagrees with this DNA's translation at residue 6, likely due to a read error; the protein given here is derived from the DNA. The rearrangement links TRDV2 to TRDJ1; TRDD3 matches 9 bases. This CDR3 is 17 amino acids long. Germline V CDR1 and CDR2: GEAIGNYY, EKD. V lost 3 bases, J lost 9 bases, and 19 bases stayed unmatched. The CDR3 DNA is TGTGCCTGTGACCGAGTGGGGGATAAGTTAGAAGTTAAAGAACTCATCTTT. Its translation is CACDRVGDKLEVKELIF.

By sample share, this clone is large (0.1 to 1%). The genes are TRDV2 and TRDJ1, with D possibly matching TRDD2 (5 bases). This CDR3 comprises 17 residues. V lost 1 base to trimming and J lost 0 bases, with 17 bases between them. The V gene's germline CDR1 is GEAIGNYY and CDR2 EKD. CDR3 sequence reads: CACDTLPTVPHTDKLIF. The CDR3, as DNA: TGTGCCTGTGACACTCTACCTACGGTCCCTCACACCGATAAACTCATCTTT.

This clone counts as medium-sized. This sample also contains other DNA sequences that code for the same CDR3. The chain recombines TRDV2 with TRDJ1; TRDD3 matches at 12 bases. V dropped 1 base and J dropped 4; count of bases not matched to a gene: 12. CDR3 length: 18 amino acids. Germline CDR1 is GEAIGNYY and CDR2 is EKD. The CDR3 protein is CACDTILLGDTRDDKLIF. Written as DNA, the CDR3 is TGTGCCTGTGACACTATTCTACTGGGGGATACAAGAGACGATAAACTCATCTTT.

The CDR3 sequence: CACDTVGGYAGDKLIF. Written as DNA, the CDR3 is TGTGCCTGTGACACCGTTGGGGGATATGCAGGCGATAAACTCATCTTT. The J gene is TRDJ1, the V gene TRDV2, with 9 bases matching TRDD3. The V gene's germline CDR1 is GEAIGNYY and CDR2 EKD. The V segment lost 0 bases and the J segment 4 bases; nucleotides outside the gene matches: 8. This CDR3 is built from 16 residues.

In its sample, this clone was seen a few times. A far larger clone is one nucleotide away, so this likely arose from a read error. The rearrangement uses TRDV2 and TRDJ1; possible D gene TRDD2, 5 bases. V lost 0 bases, J lost 0 bases, and 19 bases lay in between. The CDR3 spans 18 residues. From germline, CDR1 is GEAIGNYY and CDR2 EKD. This CDR3 is CACDTLSGPPTYTDKLIF. In nucleotides, the CDR3 is TGTGCCTGTGACACCTTGTCCGGTCCCCCTACATACACCGATAAACTCATCTTT.

As for this clone: Mismatch with germline at one junction end may stem from a read error. The rearrangement uses TRDV2 and TRDJ3, with 13 nucleotides matching TRDD3. This CDR3 has 18 amino acids. Germline CDR1 GEAIGNYY, CDR2 EKD. DNA for the CDR3: TGTGCCTGTGATTTACTGGGGGATACGGGGAAGGACACCCGACAGACGTTTTTC. It yields the protein CACDLLGDTGKDTRQTFF.

Notes on this clone: A far larger clone lies a single base away; this is likely a read error. The chain uses TRDV2 and TRDJ3; 9 nucleotides match TRDD3. This CDR3 is 21 amino acids long. The germline V gene encodes CDR1 GEAIGNYY and CDR2 EKD. CDR3 nucleotides: TGTGCCCGTGACACCGGCTGGGGTGGGGGATATAGCTCCTGGGACACCCGACAGATGTTTTTC. Amino acid sequence: CARDTGWGGGYSSWDTRQMFF.

By proportion, this clone is medium-sized (0.01 to 0.1%). The V and J genes are TRDV2 and TRDJ1; 10 nucleotides agree with TRDD3. Looked up from germline, CDR1 is GEAIGNYY and CDR2 is EKD. CDR3 length: 15 residues. The J segment lost 1 base and the V segment lost 3 bases, leaving 4 bases of the junction unmatched. Here the CDR3 reads CACDVWGISTDKLIF. For the CDR3, the DNA is TGTGCCTGTGACGTCTGGGGGATAAGCACCGATAAACTCATCTTT.

Points on this clone: TCRdb's protein for this DNA is that of a much larger clone and differs from the translation at residue 12, likely a read error; the protein shown is the DNA translation. The chain links TRDV2 to TRDJ3; 11 bases fit TRDD3. The CDR3 length is 17 residues. Germline assignment: CDR1 GEAIGNYY and CDR2 EKD. Trimming took 1 base from V and 11 from J; bases not matched to a gene: 9. CDR3 region: CACDTALGDTSPRQMFF. The CDR3 bases are TGTGCCTGTGACACAGCCTTGGGGGATACGAGCCCCCGACAGATGTTTTTC.

This clone appeared a few times. This likely came from a read error, as a far larger clone is one base away. The sample carries other DNA sequences with the same CDR3. The chain links TRDV2 to TRDJ1, with 13 nucleotides matching TRDD3. The CDR3 extends over 20 amino acids. CDR1 and CDR2 from the germline V gene are GEAIGNYY and EKD. V shed 0 bases and J 5 bases; nucleotides not matched to a gene: 17. The CDR3 sequence: CACDTVKLGDTRILTDKLIF. The CDR3 DNA follows: TGTGCCTGTGACACCGTTAAACTGGGGGATACGCGTATCTTAACTGATAAACTCATCTTT.

This clone qualifies as large. The same CDR3 can be traced to other DNA sequences in this sample. The rearrangement links TRDV2 to TRDJ1; D is unclear. Trimming took 2 bases from V and 0 from J, leaving 15 bases between them. Per germline, CDR1 GEAIGNYY and CDR2 EKD. CDR3 length: 16 amino acids. In DNA, the CDR3 is TGTGCCTGTGACAGTCTACTTGGGACCTACACCGATAAACTCATCTTT. Its translation is CACDSLLGTYTDKLIF.

This clone is medium-sized in the sample. This chain's CDR3 is CACDTLGGGYAGADKLIF. The DNA of the CDR3 is TGTGCCTGTGACACCTTAGGTGGGGGATACGCGGGGGCCGATAAACTCATCTTT. The rearrangement uses TRDV2 and TRDJ1; 11 bases fit TRDD3. This CDR3 region has 18 residues. CDR1 GEAIGNYY and CDR2 EKD come from the germline V gene. The J segment lost 3 bases and the V segment lost 0 bases, leaving 11 bases of the junction unmatched.

In regard to this clone: A far more abundant clone sits one base away, making this likely a read error. This chain joins TRDV2 and TRDJ1, with TRDD3 matching 7 bases. CDR3 size: 18 residues. With V trimmed by 0 bases and J by 4 bases, 16 bases remained unmatched. The V gene's germline CDR1 is GEAIGNYY and CDR2 EKD. CDR3 region: CACDTVPGGPPLGDKLIF. CDR3 nucleotides: TGTGCCTGTGACACCGTGCCTGGGGGTCCCCCTCTGGGCGATAAACTCATCTTT.

In regard to this clone: It may be a read error: a sequence one base away is much more abundant. CDR3 DNA sequence: TGTGCCTGTGACGCTCTGGGGGCTACTCAGAGCACCGATAAACTCATCTTT. It yields the protein CACDALGATQSTDKLIF. The V gene is TRDV2, the J gene TRDJ1; TRDD3 matches 7 bases. From germline, CDR1 is GEAIGNYY and CDR2 EKD. The V and J ends lost 3 bases and 1 base, in that order; junction bases with no gene match: 13. This CDR3 is built from 17 residues.

This clone came up a few times. One junction end disagrees with the germline gene, perhaps due to a read error. The CDR3, as DNA: TGTGCCTGTGGCACCGTCTCGAAGCTGGGGGAGAGCACCGATAAACTCATCTTT. Residues: CACGTVSKLGESTDKLIF. The chain links TRDV2 to TRDJ1; 8 bases fit TRDD3. This CDR3 comprises 18 residues. CDR1 and CDR2 (germline): GEAIGNYY, EKD.

Concerning this clone: Translating this DNA gives a protein that differs at residue 17 from the TCRdb one, which belongs to a much larger clone; a read error is likely, and the protein shown is this translation. The V gene is TRDV2, the J gene TRDJ1; 9 bases agree with TRDD2. Per germline, CDR1 GEAIGNYY and CDR2 EKD. CDR3 length equals 19 residues. The DNA for the CDR3 is TGTGCCTGTGACTCCCTTCCTACTGAACTGGGGTCCAACACCGATAAAGTCATCTTT. Residues: CACDSLPTELGSNTDKVIF.

This clone was detected a few times. A much larger clonotype is one base distant, so this may be a read error. The same CDR3 also results from other DNA sequences found in this sample. The chain carries TRDV2 and TRDJ1; 13 bases are a match to TRDD3. The CDR3 consists of 16 residues. The V and J ends lost 3 bases and 5 bases, in that order; junction bases with no gene match: 8. Germline V gene lookup returns CDR1 GEAIGNYY and CDR2 EKD. The CDR3 DNA reads TGTGCCTGTGACTCCCTACTGGGGGATACGCGAGATAAACTCATCTTT. Residues: CACDSLLGDTRDKLIF.

Points on this clone: A clone one base away is much larger, so this may be a read error. The sample holds other DNA sequences that translate to the same CDR3. The rearrangement links TRDV2 to TRDJ1; TRDD3 matches 12 bases. The CDR3 length is 20 residues. Per the germline V gene, CDR1 is GEAIGNYY and CDR2 is EKD. CDR3 protein: CACDTGWGIRLRAITDKLIF. In DNA form, the CDR3 reads TGTGCCTGTGACACCGGCTGGGGGATACGCTTACGAGCGATCACCGATAAACTCATCTTC.

This clone was seen only a few times. Sequence at one end of the junction differs from germline and may be a read error. The V gene is TRDV2, the J gene TRDJ1; 10 bases align to TRDD3. The CDR3 is 20 residues long. In germline, CDR1 is GEAIGNYY, CDR2 EKD. DNA for the CDR3: TGTGCCTGTGACCTTTTACTGGGGGATCCAAACCCGAGTTACACCGATACACTCATCTTT. As protein: CACDLLLGDPNPSYTDTLIF.

With respect to this clone: TCRdb's protein, taken from a much larger clone, differs from this DNA's translation at residue 5, likely owing to a read error; the protein displayed comes from the DNA. This chain uses TRDV2 with TRDJ1; 12 bases are shared with TRDD3. The J segment lost 2 bases and the V segment lost 3 bases, leaving 6 bases of the junction unmatched. There are 16 residues in the CDR3. Germline assignment: CDR1 GEAIGNYY and CDR2 EKD. DNA of the CDR3: TGTGCCTGTGACGCGTTACTGGGGGATACAACCGATAAACTCATCTTT. It is translated as CACDALLGDTTDKLIF.